The clone carrying this T cell receptor beta chain was recorded only once. Antigen unknown. This entry belongs to a study of a mutant IDH1 vaccine in newly diagnosed glioma. The overall study: The earlier regimen, radiotherapy, temozolomide, or both, was most often both. Regarding the study as a whole: Induction of immune responses by the vaccine occurred in approximately 92% of patients.

Losses at the gene ends were 7 bases for V and 1 base for J; bases not matched to a gene: 8. In germline, CDR1 is MNHEY, CDR2 SMNVEV (reference sequence). This CDR3 has 15 amino acids. Time point described: baseline, week 1 (first vaccination visit). As to treatment: pre-vaccination baseline after standard-of-care therapy. Profiled with immunoSEQ multiplex PCR; TCRdb holds only in-frame clones, not every one. The data show approximately 70,000 clones, just over 85% seen once. This sequence originates from a man aged 25 to 45 with glioma. The starting material was PBMCs, obtained from a glioma patient treated with radiotherapy, temozolomide or both. This chain joins TRBV27 and TRBJ2-3; TRBD2 aligns across 7 bases. CDR3 in DNA: TGTGCCAGCAACCCTAGTGGGGGGGGCACAGATACGCAGTATTTT. Translated, it gives CASNPSGGGTDTQYF.